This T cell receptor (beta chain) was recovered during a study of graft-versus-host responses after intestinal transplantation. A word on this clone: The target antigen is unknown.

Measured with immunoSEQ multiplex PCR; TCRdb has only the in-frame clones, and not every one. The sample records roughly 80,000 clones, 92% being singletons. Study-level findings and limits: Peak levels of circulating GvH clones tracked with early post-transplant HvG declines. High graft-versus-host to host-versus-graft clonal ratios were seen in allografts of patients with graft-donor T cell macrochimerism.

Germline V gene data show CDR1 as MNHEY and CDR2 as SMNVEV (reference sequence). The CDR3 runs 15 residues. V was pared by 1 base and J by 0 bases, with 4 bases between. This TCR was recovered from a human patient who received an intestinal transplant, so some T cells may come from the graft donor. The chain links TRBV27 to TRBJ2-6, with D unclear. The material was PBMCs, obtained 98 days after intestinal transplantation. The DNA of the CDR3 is TGTGCCAGCAGTTTATGGGGCTCTGGGGCCAACGTCCTGACTTTC. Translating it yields CASSLWGSGANVLTF.